This TCR beta chain was captured in a study of blood T cell repertoires in COVID-19. The CDR3 covers 14 residues. Trimming took off 0 bases at V and 1 base at J, with 8 bases between the two ends. Germline V gene lookup returns CDR1 GTSNPN and CDR2 SVGIG (reference sequence). Sequenced by immunoSEQ multiplex PCR; TCRdb stores in-frame clones only, minus some. In the table there are 320,000 or so clones, 85% of which are singletons. The source is a woman aged 25 to 39 who had been exposed to COVID-19. J is TRBJ2-3 and V is TRBV30, with D possibly matching TRBD1 (5 bases). Sequencing was performed on PBMCs or T cells enriched from blood (not recorded which). CDR3: CAWSVQAGTDTQYF. The CDR3 nucleotides read TGTGCCTGGAGTGTACAGGCAGGCACAGATACGCAGTATTTT.